Sequencing of this T cell receptor (beta chain) was carried out in a study of cytomegalovirus exposure and HLA in healthy donors. The sample holds one count of this clone. The antigen is not known. PCR involved 60 Vbeta and 13 Jbeta primers. Profiled with immunoSEQ multiplex PCR; TCRdb holds only in-frame clones, not every one. Among 200,000 or so clones listed, roughly 84% were seen once. The CDR3 consists of 15 residues. Germline CDR1 is MNHEY and CDR2 is SMNVEV (reference sequence). V dropped 7 bases and J dropped 5 bases, with 20 bases sitting between them. Overall study results and limits: The listing of fewer than 200 TCR beta chains classed them as cytomegalovirus-associated. Association with HLA alleles at 0.05 false discovery rate was found for 16,951 TCR beta sequences in a later analysis.

The source material was PBMCs. This sequence originates from a boy younger than 18 in good health and CMV-seronegative. The chain recombines TRBV27 with TRBJ1-1; D may be TRBD1 (6 bases). CDR3 region: CASTSSGGGGTEAFF. CDR3 bases: TGTGCCAGCACCTCCAGTGGTGGGGGCGGGACTGAAGCTTTCTTT.